A single sample is the source of the 20 T cell receptor beta chains below, sequenced in a study of preoperative IRX-2 immunotherapy in early breast cancer. Stated treatment: preoperative locoregional IRX-2 cytokine immunotherapy. The table came from immunoSEQ multiplex PCR; TCRdb's copy has only in-frame clones and leaves some out. The sample lists around 30,000 clones; about 77% were seen once. The sample consisted of lymph node tissue, taken before IRX-2 immunotherapy. The receptors shown here come from a human donor with breast cancer.

This clone was found a few times. CDR3 sequence reads: CASSSARGSQETQYF. DNA for the CDR3: TGTGCCAGCAGTTCCGCACGGGGAAGTCAAGAGACCCAGTACTTC. This sequence joins TRBV11-3 and TRBJ2-5; tentatively, D is TRBD2 (5 bases). The germline V gene has CDR1 SGHNT and CDR2 YENEEA. V was cut by 6 bases and J by 2 bases, with 16 bases left in between. This CDR3 comprises 15 residues.

This clone came up once. V gene TRBV5-1 combines with J gene TRBJ1-1; D might be TRBD1 (6 bases). CDR1 is SGHRS and CDR2 is YFSETQ in the germline V gene. Between the trimmed V and J ends, which lost 1 base and 1 base, there was a span of 11 bases. This CDR3 has 15 amino acids. CDR3 DNA: TGCGCCAGCAGCTTGCGGGCAGGGGAGAACACTGAAGCTTTCTTT. It codes for CASSLRAGENTEAFF.

This chain connects TRBV7-6 to TRBJ2-1; 11 bases are shared with TRBD2. Germline CDR1 and CDR2: SGHVS and FNYEAQ. Trimming removed 1 base from V and 10 bases from J; junction bases left unmatched: 9. The CDR3 is 16 amino acids. CDR3 amino acids: CASSLGLAGGSREQFF. The CDR3 nucleotides are TGTGCCAGCAGCTTAGGGTTAGCGGGGGGGTCTCGGGAGCAGTTCTTC.

This clone was observed a handful of times. The V call is TRBV30, the J call TRBJ2-7, with D maybe TRBD2 (6 bases). The CDR3 has 14 residues. V was cut by 1 base and J by 3 bases, with 13 bases left in between. Germline loops: CDR1 GTSNPN, CDR2 SVGIG (reference sequence). The CDR3 bases are TGTGCCTGGAGTGAAGGGACTGCCAGCTACGAGCAGTACTTC. Translating it yields CAWSEGTASYEQYF.

This chain links TRBV11-3 with TRBJ2-3, with 11 bases fitting TRBD2. The trim removed 2 bases at V and 9 bases at J, leaving 4 bases unmatched. The CDR3 has 14 residues. Germline V lookup: CDR1 SGHNT, CDR2 YENEEA. CDR3 coding DNA: TGTGCCAGCAGCTTACGTAGCGGGGGGGCCACGCAGTATTTT. This translates into CASSLRSGGATQYF.

The CDR3 DNA follows: TGTGCCAGCAGCTGGACAGGGGGCGAGGGGACCCAGTACTTC. Translation gives CASSWTGGEGTQYF. This chain joins TRBV11-3 and TRBJ2-5; TRBD1 matches 11 bases. V shed 4 bases and J 7 bases; nucleotides not matched to a gene: 5. Germline assignment: CDR1 SGHNT and CDR2 YENEEA. This CDR3 contains 14 residues.

The chain carries TRBV6-8 and TRBJ1-6, with D hard to call. Germline V gene data show CDR1 as MNHGY and CDR2 as SAAAGT. The V gene lost 6 bases and the J gene lost 8 bases, with 11 bases spanning the gap. This CDR3 contains 13 residues. The CDR3 is CASRVTRDSPLHF. For the CDR3, the DNA is TGTGCCAGCAGAGTAACAAGGGATTCACCCCTCCACTTT.

The chain couples TRBV12-5 to TRBJ2-1; either TRBD1 or TRBD2 may fit D (6 bases each). The germline V gene encodes CDR1 LGHNT and CDR2 FRNRAP. The CDR3 loop spans 15 amino acids. DNA of the CDR3: TGTGCCACCGGATTAACAGGGAGGCCCTACAATGAGCAGTTCTTC. It codes for CATGLTGRPYNEQFF. Using reference TRBV12-5 and TRBJ2-1 for the parts outside the CDR3, the full variable domain is DARVTQTPRHKVTEMGQEVTMRCQPILGHNTVFWYRQTMMQGLELLAYFRNRAPLDDSGMPKDRFSAEMPDATLATLKIQPSEPRDSAVYFCATGLTGRPYNEQFFGPGTRLTVL.

This clone was seen a few times. The CDR3 DNA reads TGTGCCAGCAGTTACCGACTAGGGATTAATCAGCCCCAGCATTTT. Translated, it gives CASSYRLGINQPQHF. The V gene is TRBV6-8, the J gene TRBJ1-5; D gene unclear. Trimming took off 2 bases at V and 4 bases at J, with 12 bases between the two ends. The CDR3 is made up of 15 amino acids. CDR1 and CDR2 (germline): MNHGY, SAAAGT.

The chain employs TRBV5-1 and TRBJ2-2; D possibly matches TRBD1 or TRBD2 (6 bases each). Germline V gene sequence: CDR1 SGHRS, CDR2 YFSETQ. V was shortened by 6 bases and J by 1 base, with 13 bases between the two germline ends. The CDR3 runs 15 residues. CDR3 coding DNA: TGCGCCAGCACCCGGGGGCAGGGGAACACCGGGGAGCTGTTTTTT. Amino acid sequence: CASTRGQGNTGELFF.

This sequence joins TRBV19 and TRBJ1-2; 8 bases line up with TRBD1. The CDR3 loop spans 13 amino acids. Germline V lookup: CDR1 LNHDA, CDR2 SQIVND (reference sequence). Unmatched junction bases numbered 2, after V lost 4 bases and J lost 4 bases. The CDR3 loop reads CASSRDRSYGYTF. The CDR3 bases are TGTGCCAGTAGTAGGGACAGGAGCTATGGCTACACCTTC.

V gene TRBV12-2 combines with J gene TRBJ1-1; the table assigns TRBD1, which was not confirmed against the DNA. TRBV12-2 is given as a pseudogene. The CDR3 is 18 residues long. CDR3 sequence (DNA): TGTGCAAGTCGCTTAAACTCCGGGGACAGGGAGGGGGACACTGAAGCTTTCTTT. Translation gives CASRLNSGDREGDTEAFF.

This clone was seen a few times. This rearrangement joins TRBV30 to TRBJ1-1, with D unclear. Germline CDR1 and CDR2: GTSNPN and SVGIG (reference sequence). This CDR3 spans 14 amino acids. The V end lost 0 bases, the J end lost 5 bases, and 13 bases lay between the germline ends. The CDR3 protein is CAWSVGVAYTEAFF. The CDR3 DNA sequence: TGTGCCTGGAGTGTCGGAGTCGCCTATACTGAAGCTTTCTTT.

V and J are TRBV6-8 and TRBJ1-4; TRBD1 matches at 11 bases. CDR1 is MNHGY, CDR2 SAAAGT, per germline. There are 13 residues in the CDR3. The junction had 5 bases not matched to a gene; V was cut back by 6 bases and J by 11 bases. The CDR3 DNA is TGTGCCAGCAGAGGGACAGGGGGAAAGAAACTGTTTTTT. This codes for CASRGTGGKKLFF.

This clone has more than one count but fewer than ten. This chain links TRBV29-1 with TRBJ1-1, with 9 bases that match TRBD1. There are 14 residues in the CDR3. The trim removed 3 bases at V and 5 bases at J, leaving 7 bases unmatched. Germline lookup yields CDR1 SQVTM and CDR2 ANQGSEA. The CDR3 reads CSVDRTGVGTEAFF. The CDR3, as DNA: TGCAGCGTTGACCGGACAGGGGTGGGAACTGAAGCTTTCTTT.

This chain uses TRBV6-8 with TRBJ1-6; 7 positions agree with TRBD1. V shed 10 bases, J shed 4 bases, and the junction held 4 bases outside the gene matches. This CDR3 spans 13 amino acids. CDR1 MNHGY and CDR2 SAAAGT come from the germline V gene. This CDR3 is CATRQGYNSPLHF. The CDR3 DNA reads as TGTGCCACTCGACAGGGTTATAATTCACCCCTCCACTTT.

This clone was seen only a few times. The chain employs TRBV30 and TRBJ1-1; D remains ambiguous. The CDR3 runs to 13 residues. Germline V CDR1 and CDR2: GTSNPN, SVGIG (reference sequence). Trimming removed 1 base from V and 0 bases from J, with 6 bases in between. The CDR3 loop reads CAWSGVMNTEAFF. CDR3 nucleotides: TGTGCCTGGAGTGGGGTGATGAACACTGAAGCTTTCTTT. Drawing the rest from reference TRBV30 and TRBJ1-1, the complete variable domain is SQTIHQWPATLVQPVGSPLSLECTVEGTSNPNLYWYRQAAGRGLQLLFYSVGIGQISSEVPQNLSASRPQDRQFILSSKKLLLSDSGFYLCAWSGVMNTEAFFGQGTRLTVV.

The J gene is TRBJ1-5, the V gene TRBV30, with a possible D match to TRBD1 (6 bases). V lost 3 bases and J lost 7, with 13 bases in between. Germline V gene data show CDR1 as GTSNPN and CDR2 as SVGIG (reference sequence). This CDR3 has 13 residues. CDR3 DNA sequence: TGTGCCTGGAGCAGGGGTTTAGACCAGCCCCAGCATTTT. Translation gives CAWSRGLDQPQHF.

V usage is TRBV6-8 and J usage is TRBJ1-5; the D is unclear. V was shortened by 0 bases and J by 0 bases, with 6 bases between the two germline ends. Germline CDR1 reads MNHGY; CDR2 reads SAAAGT. The CDR3 has 15 amino acids. CDR3 sequence: CASSYSGNSNQPQHF. CDR3 bases: TGTGCCAGCAGTTACTCCGGTAATAGCAATCAGCCCCAGCATTTT.

The CDR3 DNA reads TGTGCCAGCTCGCACAGGGGGCTGGACACTGAAGCTTTCTTT. As protein: CASSHRGLDTEAFF. J is TRBJ1-1 and V is TRBV18, with 9 bases lining up with TRBD1. CDR3 length: 14 amino acids. Per germline, CDR1 KGHSH and CDR2 LQKENI. V was pared by 6 bases and J by 3 bases, with 5 bases of the junction left unmatched.